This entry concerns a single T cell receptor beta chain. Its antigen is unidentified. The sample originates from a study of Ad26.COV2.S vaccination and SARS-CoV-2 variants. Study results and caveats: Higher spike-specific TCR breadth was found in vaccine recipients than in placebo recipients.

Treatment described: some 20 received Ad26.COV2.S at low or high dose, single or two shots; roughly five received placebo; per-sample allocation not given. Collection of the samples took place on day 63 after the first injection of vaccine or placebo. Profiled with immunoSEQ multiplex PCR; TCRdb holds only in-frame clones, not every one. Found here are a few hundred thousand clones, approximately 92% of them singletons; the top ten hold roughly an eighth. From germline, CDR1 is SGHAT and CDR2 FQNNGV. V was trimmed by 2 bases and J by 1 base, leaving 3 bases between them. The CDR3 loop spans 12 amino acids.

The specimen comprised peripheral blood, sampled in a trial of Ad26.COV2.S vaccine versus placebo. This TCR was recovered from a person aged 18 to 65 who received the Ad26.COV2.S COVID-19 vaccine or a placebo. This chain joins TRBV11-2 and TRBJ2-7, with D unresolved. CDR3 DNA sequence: TGTGCCAGCAGCTTAAGTTCCTACGAGCAGTACTTC. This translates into CASSLSSYEQYF.